This T cell receptor (beta chain) originates from a study of blood T cells in healthy people across ages (dated by TCRdb to between 2015 and 2016). About the investigation overall: In model experiments, roughly one uniquely barcoded TCR beta cDNA molecule per two T cells was captured by template switching. The donors were split into four age groups: young (average 16 years), middle-aged (over 35), aged (about 56) and long-lived (roughly 77). The study analyzed two additional independent replicas of 1 million unique cDNA reads from the same blood draw for two donors, one aged 18 to 29 and one aged 80 or older. To track age-related changes in TCR beta repertoire diversity, the study relied on deep sequencing normalized with unique cDNA molecular identifiers. To avoid experimental bias, donors of different ages were spread randomly across the sequencing lanes.

Receptor amplification or capture employed 5' RACE. Sequencing was carried out with an Illumina HiSeq 2500. The second PCR ran for about 7 to 11 cycles and used a J-beta primer mix along with a sample-barcoded 5' primer. A unique molecular identifier was introduced onto each TCR beta cDNA molecule by a template-switch 5' adaptor carrying 12 random nucleotides. Each sample yielded at least 3 million CDR3-containing paired-end reads. All of the RNA was converted into first-strand cDNA using the Mint cDNA synthesis kit, with a TRBC-specific oligonucleotide serving as the primer. Following uracil-DNA glycosylase treatment, a first 18-cycle PCR with universal primers M1SS and BC2_uni_R was performed on all cDNA. As for the original processing: For normalization, 1 million high-quality reads were randomly selected from each sample, with every read carrying a distinct molecular identifier. Reads sharing molecular identifiers were discarded rather than binned into consensus sequences. MiTCR, run with a Q25 quality threshold and the strictest error-elimination algorithm, handled CDR3 identification, clonotype clustering and error correction. Lower-bound total TCR beta diversity was estimated with a nonparametric unseen species model using Euler transformation. The public reads were reanalyzed by TCRdb: fastp trimming at Q25, MiXCR alignment, in-frame beta chains only. Identical CDR3 protein sequences are pooled into one entry, listed with their most common genes and DNA. TCRdb assigned the V and J calls; the authors' analysis was not used. Here the sample has more than 650,000 distinct CDR3 sequences; 50% to 65% occur a single time. The top ten constitute about 38% of the sample.

The donors were roughly 40 Caucasian individuals from Russia, aged 6 to 90 years, who were systemically healthy. Around 10 milliliters of peripheral blood were collected from each donor into EDTA-treated Vacutainer tubes. Ficoll-Paque density-gradient centrifugation was used to isolate PBMCs, with at least 6.5 million per sample. Total RNA was extracted from PBMCs with Trizol reagent, with at least 5 micrograms obtained per sample. For every donor, flow cytometry on a PBMC aliquot measured the percentage of naive CD45RAhigh/CD27high T cells. Overall results and qualifications from the work: Compared with the aged group, the long-lived group had more naive CD4+ T cells, fewer expanded clones and increased TCR diversity, a pattern suggesting age selection. Donor CMV infection status was unknown, potentially confounding age-related changes in expanded clonotypes. Observed TCR beta diversity per million T cells fell roughly linearly with age, and a significant reduction was already apparent by age about 43. There was a strong correlation between observed TCR beta diversity and the percentage of naive T cells measured by flow cytometry. Because profiling used bulk unsorted PBMCs, naive and antigen-experienced compartments could not be compared conclusively. Total diversity estimates from one million sequenced T cells were considered lower bounds and underestimates.

This clonotype was observed a few times. Its antigen specificity is not known. Per-base qualities were not stored, and no clone one base away is much larger. CDR1 and CDR2 (DFQATT, SNEGSKA) derive from the germline V gene (reference sequence). A distance of 17 bases separates the germline ends of V and J, which lose 6 bases and 6 bases respectively. Counted from cysteine to phenylalanine, this CDR3 has 14 amino acids. Just the 42-base CDR3 DNA is kept, in frame starting at base 1. The chain links TRBV20-1 with TRBJ1-4; D gene: possibly TRBD1, on 5 matching bases. Source material: blood. This receptor was taken from a man at least 80 years old in good health. The nucleotide sequence is TGCAGTGCGAGTTCCGGGGGGTTTTATGAAAAACTGTTTTTT. This codes for CSASSGGFYEKLFF.